These T cell receptor beta chains were read from a single sample in a study of shared clonotypes between healthy human individuals. Libraries were prepared by immunoSEQ multiplex PCR; TCRdb keeps only in-frame clonotypes and omits some of them. The table has about 1,500,000 clones, around 97% seen once. The sample comprised naive CD4+ T cells sorted from blood. The receptors derive from a man aged 30 to 45 in good health. Both conserved end residues are part of each CDR3. A D gene is named only where the DNA matches it firmly. The listing skips clone size in some rows; elsewhere it reads once, few, many or a size class.

abundance	d_gene	v_gene	j_gene	CDR3aa	CDR3nt
once	TRBD1	TRBV5-4	TRBJ1-4	CASSHGTGNEKLFF	TGTGCCAGCAGCCATGGGACAGGGAATGAAAAACTGTTTTTT
NA	NA	TRBV6-5	TRBJ1-2	CASGFVRRDGTYGYTF	TGTGCCAGCGGTTTTGTACGCCGGGACGGTACTTATGGCTACACCTTC
NA	NA	TRBV2	TRBJ2-5	CASKGRWETQYF	TGTGCCAGCAAAGGGCGTTGGGAGACCCAGTACTTC
NA	NA	TRBV5-1	TRBJ2-3	CASSLAVEDTQYF	TGCGCCAGCAGCTTGGCCGTCGAAGATACGCAGTATTTT
NA	NA	TRBV28	TRBJ2-7	CASSLPGPQGFTYEQYF	TGTGCCAGCAGTTTACCCGGCCCTCAAGGGTTCACCTACGAGCAGTACTTC
NA	NA	TRBV10-1	TRBJ2-5	CASKGGELARETQYF	TGCGCCAGCAAGGGGGGGGAACTAGCTAGGGAGACCCAGTACTTC
NA	NA	TRBV28	TRBJ1-5	CASSPPWGESNQPQHF	TGTGCCAGCAGTCCCCCCTGGGGGGAAAGCAATCAGCCCCAGCATTTT
NA	TRBD1	TRBV5-1	TRBJ1-5	CASSLGTASNQPQHF	TGCGCCAGCAGCCTAGGGACAGCGAGCAATCAGCCCCAGCATTTT
NA	NA	TRBV25-1	TRBJ2-3	CASSEWPQGTDTQYF	TGTGCCAGCAGTGAATGGCCCCAGGGGACAGATACGCAGTATTTT
NA	NA	TRBV11-2	TRBJ1-1	CASSLDRNTEAFF	TGTGCCAGCAGCTTAGACCGGAACACTGAAGCTTTCTTT
NA	TRBD2	TRBV4-2	TRBJ2-5	CASSPLAGGQETQYF	TGTGCCAGCAGCCCTCTAGCGGGAGGCCAAGAGACCCAGTACTTC
NA	TRBD1	TRBV28	TRBJ1-5	CASRTGGHQPQHF	TGTGCCAGCAGGACAGGGGGCCACCAGCCCCAGCATTTT
NA	NA	TRBV5-5	TRBJ2-7	CASSLLLGGPPYYEQYF	TGTGCCAGCAGCCTCCTCCTGGGGGGTCCCCCCTACTACGAGCAGTACTTC
NA	NA	TRBV19	TRBJ2-3	CASSNQLDLFTDTQYF	TGTGCCAGTAGTAATCAACTCGACTTGTTCACAGATACGCAGTATTTT
once	TRBD1	TRBV30	TRBJ2-7	CAWIGTGYPYEQYF	TGTGCCTGGATCGGGACAGGGTATCCCTACGAGCAGTACTTC
NA	TRBD1	TRBV6-1	TRBJ2-7	CASSVFGQGIYEQYF	TGTGCCAGCAGTGTCTTTGGACAGGGAATATACGAGCAGTACTTC
NA	NA	TRBV5-8	TRBJ1-1	CASSLSPLSLRTEAFF	TGTGCCAGCAGCTTGTCCCCGCTCAGCCTAAGGACTGAAGCTTTCTTT
NA	NA	TRBV28	TRBJ2-3	CASSSHLTPDTQYF	TGTGCCAGCAGTTCCCACCTTACCCCAGATACGCAGTATTTT
NA	NA	TRBV18	TRBJ1-1	CASSLTENTEAFF	TGTGCCAGCTCACTGACAGAGAACACTGAAGCTTTCTTT
NA	TRBD1	TRBV9	TRBJ2-1	CASSSRGHNEQFF	TGTGCCAGCAGCTCCAGGGGGCACAATGAGCAGTTCTTC
NA	TRBD2	TRBV7-8	TRBJ2-2	CASSLGLAGGPGTGELFF	TGTGCCAGCAGCCTCGGACTAGCGGGAGGGCCTGGAACCGGGGAGCTGTTTTTT
NA	TRBD1	TRBV28	TRBJ1-1	CASRWTGGRSEAFF	TGTGCCAGCAGGTGGACAGGGGGCCGGTCTGAAGCTTTCTTT
once	NA	TRBV19	TRBJ1-5	CASTPPTRAQPQHF	TGTGCCAGTACACCGCCGACCAGGGCTCAGCCCCAGCATTTT
NA	NA	TRBV2	TRBJ2-7	CASSDISLYEQYF	TGTGCCAGCAGTGACATTAGCCTCTACGAGCAGTACTTC
NA	NA	TRBV28	TRBJ1-1	CASVDWDAQRTEAFF	TGTGCCAGCGTTGATTGGGATGCCCAGAGGACTGAAGCTTTCTTT
NA	TRBD2	TRBV7-6	TRBJ2-5	CASSFRLAGDEETQYF	TGTGCCAGCAGCTTTAGACTAGCGGGAGATGAAGAGACCCAGTACTTC
NA	NA	TRBV5-1	TRBJ1-3	CASSPVGTPGNTIYF	TGCGCCAGCAGCCCGGTAGGGACACCTGGAAACACCATATATTTT
NA	NA	TRBV21-1	TRBJ2-1	CASSIRGNGEQFF	TGTGCCAGCAGTATAAGGGGGAACGGAGAGCAGTTCTTC
NA	NA	TRBV14	TRBJ2-3	CASSLSEDTQYF	TGTGCCAGCAGCCTAAGCGAAGATACGCAGTATTTT
NA	NA	TRBV11-2	TRBJ2-1	CASSLVPVYSYNEQFF	TGTGCCAGCAGCTTAGTTCCGGTTTACTCCTACAATGAGCAGTTCTTC
few	NA	TRBV6-6	TRBJ1-5	CASKGRSNQPQHF	TGTGCCAGCAAGGGTCGCAGCAATCAGCCCCAGCATTTT
NA	NA	TRBV7-2	TRBJ1-5	CASSSPHKPQHF	TGTGCCAGCAGCTCCCCTCATAAGCCCCAGCATTTT
NA	NA	TRBV5-1	TRBJ1-3	CASSPTVSYSGNTIYF	TGCGCCAGCAGCCCTACCGTGAGCTACTCTGGAAACACCATATATTTT
once	NA	TRBV30	TRBJ1-3	CAWSVLKGNTIYF	TGTGCCTGGAGTGTACTAAAAGGAAACACCATATATTTT
NA	NA	TRBV4-3	TRBJ2-7	CASSQDRRQIYEQYF	TGCGCCAGCAGCCAAGATCGGCGGCAAATCTACGAGCAGTACTTC
NA	NA	TRBV7-6	TRBJ1-2	CASSHNRGLNYGYTF	TGTGCCAGCAGCCACAACCGGGGCCTAAATTATGGCTACACCTTC
NA	NA	TRBV10-3	TRBJ2-1	CAIGGSATSGEQFF	TGTGCCATCGGGGGGAGTGCAACGTCAGGTGAGCAGTTCTTC
NA	TRBD1	TRBV5-4	TRBJ1-1	CASSLAKQGPGPEAFF	TGTGCCAGCAGCTTGGCAAAACAGGGGCCCGGCCCTGAAGCTTTCTTT
NA	NA	TRBV7-2	TRBJ2-4	CASSPDRDIQYF	TGTGCCAGCAGCCCGGACCGGGACATTCAGTACTTC
NA	TRBD2	TRBV5-1	TRBJ2-7	CASSPSGRSSYEQYF	TGCGCCAGCAGCCCGAGCGGGAGGAGCTCCTACGAGCAGTACTTC
NA	TRBD2	TRBV7-3	TRBJ2-1	CASSPVAGAYNEQFF	TGTGCCAGCAGTCCTGTAGCGGGAGCTTACAATGAGCAGTTCTTC
NA	NA	TRBV21-1	TRBJ2-3	CASSKSAGGPPDTQYF	TGTGCCAGCAGCAAATCGGCGGGAGGGCCCCCAGATACGCAGTATTTT